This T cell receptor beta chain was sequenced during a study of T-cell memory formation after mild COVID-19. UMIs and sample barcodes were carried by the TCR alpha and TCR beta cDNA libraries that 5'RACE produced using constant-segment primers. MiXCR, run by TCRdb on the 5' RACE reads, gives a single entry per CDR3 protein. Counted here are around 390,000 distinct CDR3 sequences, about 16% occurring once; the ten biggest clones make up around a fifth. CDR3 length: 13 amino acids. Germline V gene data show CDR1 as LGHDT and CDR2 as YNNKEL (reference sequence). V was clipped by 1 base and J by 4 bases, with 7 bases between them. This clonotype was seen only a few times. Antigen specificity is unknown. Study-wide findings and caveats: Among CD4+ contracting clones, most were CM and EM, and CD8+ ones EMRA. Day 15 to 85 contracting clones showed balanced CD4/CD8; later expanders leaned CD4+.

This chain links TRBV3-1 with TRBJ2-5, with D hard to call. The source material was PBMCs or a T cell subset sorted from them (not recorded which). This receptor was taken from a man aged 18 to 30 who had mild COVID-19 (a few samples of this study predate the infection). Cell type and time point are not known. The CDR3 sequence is CASSQVERETQYF. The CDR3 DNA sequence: TGTGCCAGCAGCCAAGTAGAGCGAGAGACCCAGTACTTC.